This is a list of T cell receptor beta chains from one sample in a study of CD8 T cells in Susac syndrome. TCRdb reanalysed the immunoSEQ multiplex PCR reads using MiXCR and keeps one entry per CDR3 protein. This table holds around 160,000 distinct CDR3 sequences, just over 90% found once. The sequenced sample was CD4+ T cells from PBMCs. Receptors originate from a human donor in good health. Both conserved end residues are part of each CDR3. Fields, in order: clone size, J gene, V gene, D gene, CDR3 protein, CDR3 DNA. D genes are given only for firm matches. Only some rows state a clone size, as once, few, many or a class for expanded clones.

>NA|TRBJ2-5|TRBV29-1|NA
CSVDGQGGETQYF
TGCAGCGTTGATGGGCAGGGAGGAGAGACCCAGTACTTC
>once|TRBJ1-6|TRBV6-1|NA
CASSHGSRSSYNSPLHF
TGTGCCAGCAGCCACGGGTCGAGGTCCTCCTATAATTCACCCCTCCACTTT
>NA|TRBJ2-7|TRBV20-1|NA
CSATDRYEQYF
TGCAGTGCTACGGACAGATACGAGCAGTACTTC
>NA|TRBJ2-1|TRBV7-6|TRBD2
CASSTTSGGFYNEQFF
TGTGCCAGCAGCACGACTAGCGGGGGGTTCTACAATGAGCAGTTCTTC
>NA|TRBJ2-1|TRBV29-1|TRBD2
CSVLSGGTYNEQFF
TGCAGCGTTCTTAGCGGGGGAACATACAATGAGCAGTTCTTC
>NA|TRBJ1-1|TRBV7-2|TRBD1
CASSLEGDRGRAFF
TGTGCCAGCAGCTTAGAAGGGGACAGGGGGCGAGCTTTCTTT
>NA|TRBJ1-2|TRBV9|NA
CASSAGTFGYTF
TGTGCCAGCAGCGCAGGGACCTTTGGCTACACCTTC
>NA|TRBJ2-7|TRBV7-9|NA
CASSLGQDKQYF
TGTGCCAGCAGCTTAGGACAGGACAAGCAGTACTTC
>NA|TRBJ2-3|TRBV3-1|NA
CASSQDLDTQYF
TGTGCCAGCAGCCAAGATCTCGATACGCAGTATTTT
>NA|TRBJ1-2|TRBV12-3/TRBV12-4|TRBD1
CASSRGQGAKGYTF
TGTGCCAGCAGTAGAGGACAGGGGGCCAAAGGCTACACCTTC
>NA|TRBJ1-4|TRBV10-3|NA
CAISESKGNEKLFF
TGTGCCATCAGTGAGTCGAAGGGTAATGAAAAACTGTTTTTT
>NA|TRBJ1-1|TRBV2|NA
CASSEQPRRGVRQAFF
TGTGCCAGCAGTGAGCAGCCCCGGCGGGGGGTGAGACAAGCTTTCTTT
>NA|TRBJ1-2|TRBV10-3|NA
CAIRGGDGSFGGYTF
TGTGCCATCAGGGGTGGCGACGGAAGTTTCGGTGGCTACACCTTC
>NA|TRBJ1-5|TRBV2|NA
CASRPGGNQPQHF
TGTGCCAGCAGGCCCGGGGGGAATCAGCCCCAGCATTTT